The 25 T cell receptor beta chains given below trace back to one sample, sequenced in a study of spatial heterogeneity in lung cancer. As to time point: blood at routine non-recurrence follow-up after resection. TCRdb ran MiXCR on the 5' RACE reads and lists one entry per CDR3 protein. The sample holds roughly 1,500 distinct CDR3 sequences, less than 60% seen once. The sample here was PBMCs, taken at follow-up. The receptor set was obtained from a female donor with early-stage non-small cell lung cancer.

With regard to this clonotype: Because the library targeted alpha chains, this beta chain is an off-target read whose size means little. V gene TRBV9 combines with J gene TRBJ2-5; D may correspond to TRBD1 or TRBD2 (5 bases each). Germline lookup yields CDR1 SGDLS and CDR2 YYNGEE. Trimming left V 0 bases short and J 1 base short, with 7 bases between. CDR3 length: 14 amino acids. The CDR3 nucleotides are TGTGCCAGCAGCGTAGGGGACGCCCAAGAGACCCAGTACTTC. It specifies CASSVGDAQETQYF.

Comments on this clonotype: In a library made to pick up alpha chains, this beta chain is a stray read with a size that means little. V usage is TRBV29-1 and J usage is TRBJ2-3; D is ambiguous. The germline gives CDR1 SQVTM, CDR2 ANQGSEA. The V gene lost 6 bases and the J gene lost 4 bases, with 5 bases spanning the gap. This CDR3 has 10 residues. The CDR3 region is CSVVADTQYF. CDR3 in DNA: TGCAGCGTAGTTGCAGATACGCAGTATTTT.

As for this clonotype: This beta chain is an unintended read in a library built for alpha chains; its size means little. The chain links TRBV20-1 to TRBJ1-1; no clear D. V lost 1 base to trimming and J lost 1 base, with 4 bases between them. There are 12 residues in the CDR3. Germline CDR1 and CDR2: DFQATT and SNEGSKA (reference sequence). Here the CDR3 reads CSARGQNTEAFF. In nucleotides, the CDR3 is TGCAGTGCTAGAGGCCAGAACACTGAAGCTTTCTTT.

As regards this clonotype: The library was built for alpha chains, so this beta chain is an off-target read and its size means little. CDR3 in DNA: TGCAGCGTTGTCGTATCTGGGGAGACCCAGTACTTC. As protein: CSVVVSGETQYF. The rearrangement joins TRBV29-1 to TRBJ2-5; D is unclear. The length of the CDR3 is 12 residues. Germline CDR1 is SQVTM and CDR2 is ANQGSEA. V was pared by 4 bases and J by 5 bases, with 11 bases between.

As regards this clonotype: Since it is a stray read in a library aimed at alpha chains, this beta chain has a size that is not meaningful. The chain combines TRBV5-1 with TRBJ2-5, with 7 bases that match TRBD1. V trimming: 5 bases; J trimming: 3 bases; junction bases outside the gene matches: 7. Germline V lookup: CDR1 SGHRS, CDR2 YFSETQ. The CDR3 is made up of 14 amino acids. In DNA form, the CDR3 reads TGCGCCAGCAGAATCGGACAGGTCGAAGAGACCCAGTACTTC. This codes for CASRIGQVEETQYF.

This clonotype was seen a few times. The library was designed around alpha chains, so this beta chain is a stray read whose abundance carries little weight. The V call is TRBV2, the J call TRBJ2-4; 7 bases line up with TRBD2. CDR3 size: 14 residues. Germline CDR1 SNHLY, CDR2 FYNNEI. V lost 7 bases, J lost 4 bases, and 7 bases stayed unmatched. In DNA, the CDR3 is TGTGCCAGCATGGTGTCTAGCGGTAAAAACATTCAGTACTTC. Protein sequence: CASMVSSGKNIQYF. The complete variable domain, with remaining parts taken from reference TRBV2 and TRBJ2-4, reads EPEVTQTPSHQVTQMGQEVILRCVPISNHLYFYWYRQILGQKVEFLVSFYNNEISEKSEIFDDQFSVERPDGSNFTLKIRSTKLEDSAMYFCASMVSSGKNIQYFGAGTRLSVL.

Worth noting for this clonotype: The size of this beta chain means little, since it is a stray read in a library made for alpha chains. The chain carries TRBV29-1 and TRBJ2-3, with a tentative D call TRBD1 (6 bases). Trimming pared 6 bases from V and 0 bases from J, leaving 10 bases between. The CDR3 has 13 residues. Germline loops: CDR1 SQVTM, CDR2 ANQGSEA. CDR3: CSVPQGSTDTQYF. CDR3 in DNA: TGCAGCGTCCCACAGGGAAGCACAGATACGCAGTATTTT.

This clonotype has only a few counts. Little can be read into the size of this beta chain, an off-target read in a library designed for alpha chains. The chain combines TRBV7-2 with TRBJ2-2; no clear D gene. The CDR3 loop spans 14 amino acids. Trimming shortened V by 0 bases and J by 1 base, and 3 bases separated the two germline ends. The germline CDR1 and CDR2 sequences are SGHTA and FQGNSA. The CDR3 protein is CASSLALNTGELFF. The CDR3 DNA is TGTGCCAGCAGCTTAGCCCTGAACACCGGGGAGCTGTTTTTT.

Notes on this clonotype: This beta chain appears as a stray read in a library generated for alpha chains; its size is not informative. The chain employs TRBV7-2 and TRBJ2-3, with a possible D match to TRBD2 (6 bases). The CDR3 spans 14 residues. The germline V gene encodes CDR1 SGHTA and CDR2 FQGNSA. Trimming shortened V by 1 base and J by 6 bases, and 11 bases separated the two germline ends. The CDR3 sequence: CASSLEWGGDTQYF. The CDR3 coding sequence is TGTGCCAGCAGCTTAGAATGGGGAGGTGATACGCAGTATTTT.

About this clonotype: This beta chain was picked up by a library intended for alpha chains and is off target, so its count carries little meaning. The J gene is TRBJ2-4, the V gene TRBV30; TRBD1 or TRBD2 may be the D gene (5 bases each). Trimming shortened V by 4 bases and J by 2 bases, and 9 bases separated the two germline ends. The CDR3 length is 13 residues. Germline CDR1 and CDR2: GTSNPN and SVGIG (reference sequence). CDR3 loop: CAWTTGPKNIQYF. CDR3 nucleotides: TGTGCCTGGACAACGGGACCCAAAAACATTCAGTACTTC.

Relative to its sample, this clonotype is hyperexpanded. Since it is a stray read in a library aimed at alpha chains, this beta chain has a size that is not meaningful. The chain uses TRBV7-9 and TRBJ2-1; 9 nucleotides match TRBD2. Trimming cost V 5 bases and J 8 bases; bases outside gene matches: 7. The CDR3 runs 14 residues. Germline CDR1 and CDR2: SEHNR and FQNEAQ (reference sequence). The CDR3 nucleotides read TGTGCCAGCAGCAAACCGGGACTAGCAGATGAGCAGTTCTTC. Translating gives CASSKPGLADEQFF.

A word on this clonotype: This beta chain is a stray sequence in a library constructed for alpha chains; its clone size is not meaningful. This chain links TRBV29-1 with TRBJ2-2; no definite D call. V was clipped by 3 bases and J by 2 bases, with 1 base between them. CDR1 is SQVTM, CDR2 ANQGSEA, per germline. This CDR3 has 11 residues. The CDR3 region has the DNA TGCAGCGTTGACAACACCGGGGAGCTGTTTTTT. Protein sequence: CSVDNTGELFF.

About this clonotype: This beta chain is off target for a library built for alpha chains, so its abundance means little. J is TRBJ1-2 and V is TRBV29-1; D remains ambiguous. CDR3 length equals 12 residues. V lost 7 bases to trimming and J lost 8 bases, with 17 bases between them. Germline CDR1 and CDR2: SQVTM and ANQGSEA. The CDR3 protein is CSAPTGLPGYTF. The CDR3 bases are TGCAGCGCCCCGACGGGCTTGCCAGGCTACACCTTC.

This clonotype was seen a few times. This beta chain is off target for a library built for alpha chains, so its abundance means little. The chain couples TRBV28 to TRBJ2-7; TRBD1 might be the D (6 bases). CDR3 length: 13 residues. V was cut by 5 bases and J by 4 bases, with 12 bases left in between. The germline CDR1 and CDR2 sequences are MDHEN and SYDVKM. Written as DNA, the CDR3 is TGTGCCAGCAGTCTACAGGGACCTTACGAGCAGTACTTC. As protein: CASSLQGPYEQYF.

A remark on this clonotype: This beta chain lies outside the target of a library built for alpha chains; its clone size means little. V gene TRBV28 combines with J gene TRBJ2-1; 10 bases line up with TRBD2. J was trimmed by 8 bases and V by 6 bases; bases with no gene match: 4. CDR3 length: 13 amino acids. Germline lookup yields CDR1 MDHEN and CDR2 SYDVKM. CDR3 DNA: TGTGCCAGCAGACGCGGGACTAGCGATGAGCAGTTCTTC. Its translation is CASRRGTSDEQFF.

In its sample, this clonotype was seen once. Compared with germline, one end of the junction differs, possibly owing to a read error. As an off-target read in a library built for alpha chains, this beta chain has a frequency of little significance. This chain uses TRBV29-1 with TRBJ1-2; a weak D match, TRBD1 (5 bases). Germline CDR1 reads SQVTM; CDR2 reads ANQGSEA. This CDR3 is built from 12 residues. As DNA, the CDR3 is TGCAGCGTTATCTTCCAGGGTGATGGGTACACCTTC. This encodes CSVIFQGDGYTF. Full variable domain (outside the CDR3, taken from reference TRBV29-1 and TRBJ1-2): SAVISQKPSRDICQRGTSLTIQCQVDSQVTMMFWYRQQPGQSLTLIATANQGSEATYESGFVIDKFPISRPNLTFSTLTVSNMSPEDSSIYLCSVIFQGDGYTFGSGTRLTVV.

Points on this clonotype: This beta chain slipped into a library made for alpha chains as a stray read, so its size is not meaningful. The chain carries TRBV6-1 and TRBJ2-2, with a tentative D call TRBD1 (5 bases). Trimming took 6 bases from V and 2 from J, leaving 10 bases between them. The CDR3 contains 14 residues. The germline V gene encodes CDR1 MNHNS and CDR2 SASEGT. The CDR3 loop is CASSQTVNTGELFF. The CDR3 DNA follows: TGTGCCAGCAGCCAGACAGTTAACACCGGGGAGCTGTTTTTT.

To note about this clonotype: Because this beta chain is a stray read in a library intended to capture alpha chains, its abundance should not be given much weight. V is TRBV20-1 and J is TRBJ2-2, with D possibly matching TRBD2 (6 bases). Trimming cost V 5 bases and J 1 base, with 8 bases left between them. The CDR3 totals 13 residues. The germline CDR1 and CDR2 sequences are DFQATT and SNEGSKA (reference sequence). CDR3 sequence: CSASSVNTGELFF. Written as DNA, the CDR3 is TGCAGTGCTTCTAGCGTGAACACCGGGGAGCTGTTTTTT.

As regards this clonotype: This beta chain turned up in a library designed for alpha chains; as an off-target read, its abundance says little. V gene TRBV6-6 combines with J gene TRBJ2-7, with a tentative D call TRBD1 (6 bases). Trimming stripped 3 bases from V and 5 bases from J, with 8 bases between. CDR1 is MNHNY and CDR2 is SVGAGI in the germline V gene (reference sequence). This CDR3 contains 12 residues. CDR3 bases: TGTGCCAGCAGTTATACAGGGAACGAGCAGTACTTC. Protein sequence: CASSYTGNEQYF.

Regarding this clonotype: Because the library targeted alpha chains, this beta chain is an off-target read whose size means little. The chain has TRBV5-1 and TRBJ2-7, with TRBD1 as a possible D gene (5 bases). There are 14 residues in the CDR3. V was clipped by 7 bases and J by 3 bases, with 17 bases between them. Per the germline V gene, CDR1 is SGHRS and CDR2 is YFSETQ. CDR3 residues: CASGLKGKDYEQYF. The CDR3 DNA follows: TGCGCCAGCGGATTGAAGGGGAAGGACTACGAGCAGTACTTC.

This clonotype was detected once. The library was designed around alpha chains, so this beta chain is a stray read whose abundance carries little weight. The chain uses TRBV6-6 and TRBJ2-7; 7 bases are a match to TRBD1. This CDR3 comprises 14 residues. Trimming took 6 bases from V and 3 from J; bases not matched to a gene: 8. Germline V gene sequence: CDR1 MNHNY, CDR2 SVGAGI (reference sequence). CDR3 amino acids: CASSTVTGNYEQYF. As DNA, the CDR3 is TGTGCCAGCAGCACCGTGACAGGGAACTACGAGCAGTACTTC.

Turning to this clonotype: Because the library targeted alpha chains, this beta chain is an off-target read whose size means little. The V and J genes are TRBV12-3 or TRBV12-4 and TRBJ2-1, with 7 nucleotides matching TRBD1. The CDR3 is 15 amino acids. The V gene end was trimmed by 2 bases and the J gene end by 7 bases; junction bases not matched to a gene: 8. The CDR3 DNA reads TGTGCCAGCAGTTTATTTCAACCAGGGGGAAATGAGCAGTTCTTC. It codes for CASSLFQPGGNEQFF.

Concerning this clonotype itself: This beta chain slipped into a library made for alpha chains as a stray read, so its size is not meaningful. The chain uses TRBV10-3 and TRBJ2-5; D is perhaps TRBD1 (5 bases). The length of the CDR3 is 13 residues. Germline assignment: CDR1 ENHRY and CDR2 SYGVKD. Trimming pared 6 bases from V and 5 bases from J, leaving 13 bases between. The CDR3 here is CAIRTADGETQYF. In DNA form, the CDR3 reads TGTGCCATCAGGACAGCAGATGGGGAGACCCAGTACTTC.

On this clonotype: This beta chain slipped into a library made for alpha chains as a stray read, so its size is not meaningful. The gene calls are TRBV6-5 and TRBJ2-7; no clear D. The V gene lost 8 bases and the J gene lost 0 bases, with 5 bases spanning the gap. Germline CDR1 and CDR2: MNHEY and SVGAGI. The CDR3 covers 11 residues. The CDR3 DNA reads as TGTGCCAGCGCGGACTCCTACGAGCAGTACTTC. Amino acid sequence: CASADSYEQYF.

This clonotype was seen once. This beta chain slipped into a library made for alpha chains as a stray read, so its size is not meaningful. The V gene is TRBV2, the J gene TRBJ2-1; D uncertain. Germline V CDR1 and CDR2: SNHLY, FYNNEI. CDR3 size: 12 residues. V was pared by 7 bases and J by 2 bases, with 6 bases between. CDR3 DNA: TGTGCCAGCACTGGGACCTACAATGAGCAGTTCTTC. It specifies CASTGTYNEQFF.